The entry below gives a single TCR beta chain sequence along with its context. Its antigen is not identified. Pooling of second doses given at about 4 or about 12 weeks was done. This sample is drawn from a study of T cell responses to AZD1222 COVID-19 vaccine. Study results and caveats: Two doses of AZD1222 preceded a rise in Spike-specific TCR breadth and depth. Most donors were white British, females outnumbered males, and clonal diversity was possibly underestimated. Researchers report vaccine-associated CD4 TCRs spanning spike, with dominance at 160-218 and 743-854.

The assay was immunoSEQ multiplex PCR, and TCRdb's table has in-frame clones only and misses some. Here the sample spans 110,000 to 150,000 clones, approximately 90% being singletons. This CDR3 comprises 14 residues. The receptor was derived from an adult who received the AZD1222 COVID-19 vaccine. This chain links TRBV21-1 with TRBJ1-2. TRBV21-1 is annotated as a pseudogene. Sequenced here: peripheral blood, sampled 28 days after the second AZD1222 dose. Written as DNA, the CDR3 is TGTGCCAGCAGCAAAGCCAGGCCTACTATGGGGTGCACCTTC. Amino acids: CASSKARPTMGCTF.